This entry concerns a single T cell receptor beta chain. The protocol was immunoSEQ multiplex PCR, while the TCRdb copy is restricted to in-frame clones and leaves out a portion. The sample yields 25,000 to 30,000 clones, approximately 80% seen once. The source of the sample is a study of PD-1 blockade in classical Hodgkin lymphoma. The CDR3 contains 14 residues. The germline V and J ends were trimmed by 6 bases and 0 bases, with 6 bases remaining between them. Germline values: CDR1 MNHNS, CDR2 SASEGT. Sample time point: cycle 4 day 1 (C4D1), after 5 to 7 weeks of nivolumab. Autologous stem cell transplantation was followed by relapse in every patient, and brentuximab vedotin exposure varied. Starting with thawed PBMCs, CD4+ T cells were purified by magnetic negative selection. Complete response, partial response or progressive disease was each patient's best response.

V gene TRBV6-1 combines with J gene TRBJ2-6; D unresolved. The sequence came from a human donor with classical Hodgkin lymphoma. Sequenced here: CD4+ T cells from blood, sampled before the fourth cycle of nivolumab. CDR3 residues: CASRLSSGANVLTF. The CDR3 region has the DNA TGTGCCAGCAGACTTAGCTCTGGGGCCAACGTCCTGACTTTC.